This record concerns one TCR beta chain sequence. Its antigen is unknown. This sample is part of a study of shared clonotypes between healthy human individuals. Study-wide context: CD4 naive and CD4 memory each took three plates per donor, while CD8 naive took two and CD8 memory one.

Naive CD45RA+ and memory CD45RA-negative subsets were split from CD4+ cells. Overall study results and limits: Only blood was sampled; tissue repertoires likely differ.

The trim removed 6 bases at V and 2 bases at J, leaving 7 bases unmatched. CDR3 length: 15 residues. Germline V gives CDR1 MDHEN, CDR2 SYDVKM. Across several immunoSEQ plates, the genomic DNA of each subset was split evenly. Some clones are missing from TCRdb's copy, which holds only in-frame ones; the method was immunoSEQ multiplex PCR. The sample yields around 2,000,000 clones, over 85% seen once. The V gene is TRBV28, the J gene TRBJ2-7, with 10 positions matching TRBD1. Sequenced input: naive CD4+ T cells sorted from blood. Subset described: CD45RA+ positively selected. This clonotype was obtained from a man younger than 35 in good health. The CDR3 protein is CASSPGQGSPYEQYF. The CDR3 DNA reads TGTGCCAGCAGCCCGGGACAGGGGTCCCCCTACGAGCAGTACTTC.